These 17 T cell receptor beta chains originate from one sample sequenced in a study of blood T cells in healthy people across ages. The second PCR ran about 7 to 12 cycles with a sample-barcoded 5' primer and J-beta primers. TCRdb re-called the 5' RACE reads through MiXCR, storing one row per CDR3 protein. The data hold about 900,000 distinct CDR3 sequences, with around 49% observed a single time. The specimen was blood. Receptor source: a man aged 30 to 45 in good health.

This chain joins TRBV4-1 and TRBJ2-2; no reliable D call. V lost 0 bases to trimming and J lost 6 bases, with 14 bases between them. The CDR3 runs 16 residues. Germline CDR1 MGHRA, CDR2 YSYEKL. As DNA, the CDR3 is TGCGCCAGCAGCCAAGATCAAGGGTTTTTGGCCGGGGAGCTGTTTTTT. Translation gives CASSQDQGFLAGELFF.

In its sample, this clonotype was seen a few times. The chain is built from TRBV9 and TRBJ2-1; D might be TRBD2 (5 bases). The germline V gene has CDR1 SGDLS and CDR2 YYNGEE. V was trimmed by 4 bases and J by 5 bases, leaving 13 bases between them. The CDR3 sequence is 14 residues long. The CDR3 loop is CASSPPGNHNEQFF. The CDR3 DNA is TGTGCCAGCAGCCCACCCGGGAATCACAATGAGCAGTTCTTC.

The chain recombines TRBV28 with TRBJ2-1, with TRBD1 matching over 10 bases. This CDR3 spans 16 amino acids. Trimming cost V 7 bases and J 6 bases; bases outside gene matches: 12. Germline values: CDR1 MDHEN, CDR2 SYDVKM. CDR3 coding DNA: TGTGCCAGCACCCTTGCCCCGAGACAGGGGGCCAATGAGCAGTTCTTC. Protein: CASTLAPRQGANEQFF. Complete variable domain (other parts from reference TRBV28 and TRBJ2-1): DVKVTQSSRYLVKRTGEKVFLECVQDMDHENMFWYRQDPGLGLRLIYFSYDVKMKEKGDIPEGYSVSREKKERFSLILESASTNQTSMYLCASTLAPRQGANEQFFGPGTRLTVL.

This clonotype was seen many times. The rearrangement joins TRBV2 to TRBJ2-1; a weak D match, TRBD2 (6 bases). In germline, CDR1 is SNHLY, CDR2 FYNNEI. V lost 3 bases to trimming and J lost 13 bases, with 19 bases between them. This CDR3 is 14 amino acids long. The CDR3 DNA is TGTGCCAGCAGTGACTCTACACGGGGAGGACATCAGTTCTTC. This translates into CASSDSTRGGHQFF.

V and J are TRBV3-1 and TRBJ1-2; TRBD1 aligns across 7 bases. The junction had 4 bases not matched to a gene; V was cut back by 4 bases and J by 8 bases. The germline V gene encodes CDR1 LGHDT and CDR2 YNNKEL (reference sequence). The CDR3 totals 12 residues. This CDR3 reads CASSPGQVGYTF. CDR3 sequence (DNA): TGTGCCAGCAGCCCTGGACAGGTCGGCTACACCTTC.

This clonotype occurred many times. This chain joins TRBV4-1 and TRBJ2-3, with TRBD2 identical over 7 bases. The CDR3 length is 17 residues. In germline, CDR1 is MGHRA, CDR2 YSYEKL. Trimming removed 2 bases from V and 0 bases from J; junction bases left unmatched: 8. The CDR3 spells CASSQIVLAPSTDTQYF. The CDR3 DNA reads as TGCGCCAGCAGCCAAATAGTACTAGCGCCGAGCACAGATACGCAGTATTTT.

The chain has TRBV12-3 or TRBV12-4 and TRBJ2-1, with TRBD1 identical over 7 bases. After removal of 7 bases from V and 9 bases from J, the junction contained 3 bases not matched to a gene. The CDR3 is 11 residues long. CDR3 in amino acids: CASTDRAEQFF. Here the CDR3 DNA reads TGTGCCAGCACCGACAGGGCTGAGCAGTTCTTC.

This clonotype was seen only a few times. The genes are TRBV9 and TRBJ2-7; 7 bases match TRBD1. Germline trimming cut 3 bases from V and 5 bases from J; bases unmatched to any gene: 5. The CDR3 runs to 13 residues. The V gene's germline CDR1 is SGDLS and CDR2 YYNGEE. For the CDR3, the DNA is TGTGCCAGCAGCGAGACAGGGCAGGACGAGCAGTACTTC. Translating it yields CASSETGQDEQYF.

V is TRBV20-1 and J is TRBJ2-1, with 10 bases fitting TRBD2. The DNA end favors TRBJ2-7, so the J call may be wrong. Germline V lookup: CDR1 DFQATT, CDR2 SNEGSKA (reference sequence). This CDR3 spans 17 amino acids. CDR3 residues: CSARDRLAGGFYNEQYF. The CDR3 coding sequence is TGCAGTGCTAGAGATCGGTTAGCGGGGGGTTTCTACAATGAGCAGTACTTC.

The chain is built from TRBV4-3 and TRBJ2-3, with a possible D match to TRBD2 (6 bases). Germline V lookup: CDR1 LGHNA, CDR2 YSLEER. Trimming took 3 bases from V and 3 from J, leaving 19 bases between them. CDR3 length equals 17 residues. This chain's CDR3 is CASSQGIGGVETDTQYF. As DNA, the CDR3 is TGCGCCAGCAGCCAGGGAATCGGAGGGGTCGAGACAGATACGCAGTATTTT.

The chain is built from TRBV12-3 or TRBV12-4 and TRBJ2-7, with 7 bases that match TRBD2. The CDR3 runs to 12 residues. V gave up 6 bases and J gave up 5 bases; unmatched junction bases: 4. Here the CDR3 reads CASRGLPHEQYF. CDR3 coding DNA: TGTGCCAGCAGGGGACTACCCCACGAGCAGTACTTC.

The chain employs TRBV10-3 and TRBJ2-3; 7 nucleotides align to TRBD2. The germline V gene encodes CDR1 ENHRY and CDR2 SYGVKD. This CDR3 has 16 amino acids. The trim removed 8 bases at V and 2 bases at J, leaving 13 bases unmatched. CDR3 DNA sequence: TGTGCCATCGGTGGGGGGGGAGGGGACTTCACAGATACGCAGTATTTT. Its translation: CAIGGGGGDFTDTQYF.

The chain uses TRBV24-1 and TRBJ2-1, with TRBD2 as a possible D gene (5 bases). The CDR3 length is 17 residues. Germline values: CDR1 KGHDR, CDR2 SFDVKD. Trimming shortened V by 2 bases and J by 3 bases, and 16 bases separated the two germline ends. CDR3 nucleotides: TGTGCCACCAGTGATTCCAGCGGACCCACTGGCTACAATGAGCAGTTCTTC. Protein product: CATSDSSGPTGYNEQFF.

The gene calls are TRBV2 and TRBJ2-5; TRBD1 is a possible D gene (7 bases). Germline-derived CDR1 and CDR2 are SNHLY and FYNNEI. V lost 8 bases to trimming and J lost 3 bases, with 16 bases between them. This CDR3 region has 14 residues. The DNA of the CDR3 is TGTGCCAGCGGAGGGACAGAGAAAAAAGAGACCCAGTACTTC. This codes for CASGGTEKKETQYF.

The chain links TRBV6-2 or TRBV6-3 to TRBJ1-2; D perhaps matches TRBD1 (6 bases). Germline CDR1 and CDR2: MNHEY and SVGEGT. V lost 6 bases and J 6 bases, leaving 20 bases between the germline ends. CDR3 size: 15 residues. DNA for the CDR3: TGTGCCAGCAGAGACAGGTGGGGTTTGAAGGATGGCTACACCTTC. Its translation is CASRDRWGLKDGYTF.

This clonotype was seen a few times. The CDR3 spells CASSITGQNADTQYF. The CDR3 DNA follows: TGTGCCAGCAGCATCACAGGGCAGAATGCAGATACGCAGTATTTT. The genes are TRBV6-5 and TRBJ2-3, with D tentatively TRBD1 (6 bases). Germline CDR1 is MNHEY and CDR2 is SVGAGI. Deletions cut 6 bases from V and 4 bases from J, with 17 bases between. The CDR3 is 15 amino acids.

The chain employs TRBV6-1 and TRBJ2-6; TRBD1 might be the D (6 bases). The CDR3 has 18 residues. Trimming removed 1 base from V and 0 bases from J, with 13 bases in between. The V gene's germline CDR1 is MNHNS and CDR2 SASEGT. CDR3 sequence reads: CASSEVTGLSSGANVLTF. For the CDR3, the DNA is TGTGCCAGCAGTGAAGTGACAGGCTTAAGCTCTGGGGCCAACGTCCTGACTTTC.